The 2 T cell receptor beta chains below were found in one sample sequenced in a study of shared clonotypes between healthy human individuals. TCRdb keeps only in-frame clones here, not all; method: immunoSEQ multiplex PCR. The data contain more than 450,000 clones, 79% of them seen just once; the ten biggest clones take up 10% to 15%. Specimen: PBMCs. The receptors come from a woman aged 35 to 49 in good health. Some clones in this sample may be carry-over from other donors' samples.

The rearrangement uses TRBV9 and TRBJ1-4; D is possibly TRBD1 (6 bases). This CDR3 has 15 residues. The V end lost 3 bases, the J end lost 8 bases, and 17 bases lay between the germline ends. Germline V gene lookup returns CDR1 SGDLS and CDR2 YYNGEE. Here the CDR3 DNA reads TGTGCCAGCAGCGGCAGGGCAGGGGCAGGGGAAAAACTGTTTTTT. Its translation is CASSGRAGAGEKLFF.

V gene TRBV27 combines with J gene TRBJ1-5, with 8 bases aligning to TRBD1. The CDR3 sequence is 14 residues long. The ends lost 1 base at V and 4 bases at J; junction bases unmatched: 0. Germline V gene sequence: CDR1 MNHEY, CDR2 SMNVEV (reference sequence). The CDR3 region is CASSLYRGNQPQHF. Here the CDR3 DNA reads TGTGCCAGCAGTTTATACAGGGGGAATCAGCCCCAGCATTTT.